The 29 T cell receptor beta chains listed next were all sequenced from one sample in a study of blood T cell repertoires in COVID-19. Data came from immunoSEQ multiplex PCR; TCRdb stores just in-frame clones and leaves some out. This sample has about 90,000 clones; roughly 80% occur once, and the top ten carry under 13%. Sequenced input: peripheral blood. The receptors derive from a woman in her 70s with acute or convalescent COVID-19.

This clone was detected once. This rearrangement joins TRBV18 to TRBJ2-5, with a weak D call TRBD1 (5 bases). Germline V gene lookup returns CDR1 KGHSH and CDR2 LQKENI. V lost 2 bases and J lost 5, with 12 bases in between. The CDR3 covers 14 residues. CDR3: CASSPEAGPETQYF. The CDR3 DNA reads as TGTGCCAGCTCACCAGAGGCAGGGCCTGAGACCCAGTACTTC.

A single count supports this clone. The rearrangement joins TRBV7-9 to TRBJ1-1, with a possible D match to TRBD1 (6 bases). The germline gives CDR1 SEHNR, CDR2 FQNEAQ (reference sequence). The V end was cut by 8 bases, the J end by 7 bases, with 23 bases between. This CDR3 is 15 amino acids long. The CDR3 nucleotides are TGTGCCAGCGGAAAGGACAGCTTTTCCTTTGGTGAAGCTTTCTTT. As protein: CASGKDSFSFGEAFF.

This clone came up a few times. The genes are TRBV6-6 and TRBJ2-2, with TRBD2 matching over 10 bases. Germline CDR1 reads MNHNY; CDR2 reads SVGAGI (reference sequence). Trimming removed 5 bases from V and 1 base from J; junction bases left unmatched: 4. The CDR3 sequence is 16 residues long. The CDR3 DNA reads TGTGCCAGCAGTCTGATAGCGGGAGGGAACACCGGGGAGCTGTTTTTT. It encodes CASSLIAGGNTGELFF.

V usage is TRBV12-3 or TRBV12-4 and J usage is TRBJ1-1; no reliable D call. V was pared by 6 bases and J by 4 bases, with 12 bases between. The CDR3 length is 13 residues. The DNA of the CDR3 is TGTGCCAGCAGACCTCCCTACCCCACTGAAGCTTTCTTT. This codes for CASRPPYPTEAFF.

This chain uses TRBV28 with TRBJ1-4; the match to TRBD1 covers 10 bases. The junction had 3 bases not matched to a gene; V was cut back by 3 bases and J by 5 bases. CDR3 length: 15 residues. Germline V gene data show CDR1 as MDHEN and CDR2 as SYDVKM. The CDR3 reads CASSFWGQGNEKLFF. The CDR3 coding sequence is TGTGCCAGCAGTTTCTGGGGACAGGGGAATGAAAAACTGTTTTTT.

This clone came up a few times. The J gene is TRBJ2-1, the V gene TRBV7-9, with 7 nucleotides matching TRBD2. The germline CDR1 and CDR2 sequences are SEHNR and FQNEAQ (reference sequence). The V and J ends lost 1 base and 8 bases, in that order; junction bases with no gene match: 2. The CDR3 has 13 amino acids. The CDR3 region has the DNA TGTGCCAGCAGCTTAGATGGGGGGGATGAGCAGTTCTTC. This encodes CASSLDGGDEQFF.

CDR3 residues: CASSEPGQGFQPQHF. CDR3 sequence (DNA): TGTGCCAGCAGCGAACCGGGACAGGGGTTTCAGCCCCAGCATTTT. The chain carries TRBV28 and TRBJ1-5; 10 bases map to TRBD1. CDR3 length: 15 amino acids. Germline values: CDR1 MDHEN, CDR2 SYDVKM. The ends lost 6 bases at V and 6 bases at J; junction bases unmatched: 8.

This chain connects TRBV19 to TRBJ2-3, with D possibly TRBD1 on 6 matching bases. CDR1 LNHDA and CDR2 SQIVND come from the germline V gene (reference sequence). This CDR3 is 16 amino acids long. V lost 4 bases and J lost 3, with 17 bases in between. The CDR3 loop reads CASSTLTGIGTDTQYF. CDR3 bases: TGTGCCAGTAGTACTCTCACAGGGATCGGGACAGATACGCAGTATTTT.

The genes are TRBV6-1 and TRBJ1-1, with D unclear. V lost 2 bases, J lost 2 bases, and 6 bases lay in between. Germline V gene lookup returns CDR1 MNHNS and CDR2 SASEGT. This CDR3 spans 13 amino acids. CDR3 DNA: TGTGCCAGCAGTGAAATCAGTAACACTGAAGCTTTCTTT. Protein: CASSEISNTEAFF.

This clone appeared once. This chain joins TRBV4-3 and TRBJ1-6; D might be TRBD1 (5 bases). There are 18 residues in the CDR3. CDR1 is LGHNA and CDR2 is YSLEER in the germline V gene. V was cut by 0 bases and J by 0 bases, with 12 bases left in between. CDR3 region: CASSQDGAGSSYNSPLHF. CDR3 coding DNA: TGCGCCAGCAGCCAAGATGGGGCCGGGAGCTCCTATAATTCACCCCTCCACTTT.

This chain links TRBV9 with TRBJ2-5; D may be TRBD1 (6 bases). The CDR3 consists of 15 residues. The V and J ends lost 3 bases and 5 bases respectively, with 17 bases between them. CDR1 SGDLS and CDR2 YYNGEE come from the germline V gene. In nucleotides, the CDR3 is TGTGCCAGCAGCGCCGACAGGTCTTCGGTGGAGACCCAGTACTTC. This encodes CASSADRSSVETQYF.

This clone was seen just once. The rearrangement uses TRBV7-6 and TRBJ1-6; weak D call: TRBD1 (5 bases). Germline V gene lookup returns CDR1 SGHVS and CDR2 FNYEAQ. V gave up 1 base and J gave up 4 bases, with 8 bases separating them. The CDR3 contains 15 residues. As DNA, the CDR3 is TGTGCCAGCAGCTTAGGGGGGGTATATAATTCACCCCTCCACTTT. Translation gives CASSLGGVYNSPLHF. Using reference TRBV7-6 and TRBJ1-6 for the parts outside the CDR3, the full variable domain is GAGVSQSPRYKVTKRGQDVALRCDPISGHVSLYWYRQALGQGPEFLTYFNYEAQQDKSGLPNDRFSAERPEGSISTLTIQRTEQRDSAMYRCASSLGGVYNSPLHFGNGTRLTVT.

The rearrangement links TRBV27 to TRBJ1-2; 8 bases fit TRBD1. The V segment lost 6 bases and the J segment 5 bases; nucleotides outside the gene matches: 11. The CDR3 spans 15 residues. The V gene's germline CDR1 is MNHEY and CDR2 SMNVEV (reference sequence). This CDR3 is CASRPTGGKEYGYTF. The CDR3 nucleotides read TGTGCCAGCAGACCTACAGGGGGTAAGGAGTATGGCTACACCTTC.

The V call is TRBV30, the J call TRBJ2-3; no reliable D call. V was clipped by 0 bases and J by 1 base, with 11 bases between them. The CDR3 contains 15 residues. The V gene's germline CDR1 is GTSNPN and CDR2 SVGIG (reference sequence). The CDR3 protein is CAWSVKTLRTDTQYF. Written as DNA, the CDR3 is TGTGCCTGGAGTGTAAAAACCCTACGCACAGATACGCAGTATTTT.

The chain recombines TRBV20-1 with TRBJ2-7; D might be TRBD1 (6 bases). Germline values: CDR1 DFQATT, CDR2 SNEGSKA (reference sequence). The V gene lost 3 bases and the J gene lost 1 base, with 19 bases spanning the gap. The CDR3 covers 16 residues. Here the CDR3 reads CSASGRGRKDSYEQYF. As DNA, the CDR3 is TGCAGTGCTAGTGGCAGGGGAAGAAAGGATTCCTACGAGCAGTACTTC.

The chain recombines TRBV30 with TRBJ2-5, with 10 bases identical to TRBD2. The CDR3 is made up of 17 amino acids. V gave up 0 bases and J gave up 2 bases; unmatched junction bases: 9. Germline assignment: CDR1 GTSNPN and CDR2 SVGIG (reference sequence). DNA for the CDR3: TGTGCCTGGAGTGTACCAAGGGGTAGCGGGAGGCAAGAGACCCAGTACTTC. Residues: CAWSVPRGSGRQETQYF.

This clone was counted many times. V is TRBV4-1 and J is TRBJ1-5; D possibly corresponds to TRBD1 (5 bases). CDR1 MGHRA and CDR2 YSYEKL come from the germline V gene. Deletions cut 4 bases from V and 0 bases from J, with 10 bases between. The CDR3 has 15 amino acids. The CDR3 is CASSPQDNSNQPQHF. The CDR3 region has the DNA TGCGCCAGCAGCCCACAGGATAATAGCAATCAGCCCCAGCATTTT.

CDR3 coding DNA: TGTGCCAGCACGCACAGGGTAACAGATACGCAGTATTTT. Its translation is CASTHRVTDTQYF. V is TRBV27 and J is TRBJ2-3; D is possibly TRBD1 (6 bases). V gave up 7 bases and J gave up 3 bases, with 11 bases separating them. The CDR3 totals 13 residues. Germline V lookup: CDR1 MNHEY, CDR2 SMNVEV (reference sequence).

V gene TRBV9 combines with J gene TRBJ1-1; possibly TRBD1 for D (6 bases). V was pared by 0 bases and J by 1 base, with 13 bases between. The V gene's germline CDR1 is SGDLS and CDR2 YYNGEE. CDR3 length equals 16 residues. This CDR3 reads CASSVDSLTGNTEAFF. The CDR3 nucleotides read TGTGCCAGCAGCGTAGATTCCCTGACAGGGAACACTGAAGCTTTCTTT. The variable domain in full, completed from reference TRBV9 and TRBJ1-1, reads DSGVTQTPKHLITATGQRVTLRCSPRSGDLSVYWYQQSLDQGLQFLIQYYNGEERAKGNILERFSAQQFPDLHSELNLSSLELGDSALYFCASSVDSLTGNTEAFFGQGTRLTVV.

The chain joins TRBV4-1 to TRBJ1-4; 8 bases map to TRBD1. Germline values: CDR1 MGHRA, CDR2 YSYEKL. The CDR3 runs to 15 residues. The trim removed 1 base at V and 7 bases at J, leaving 5 bases unmatched. DNA of the CDR3: TGCGCCAGCAGCCAAGTAGGACAGGGACTTGAAAAACTGTTTTTT. Residues: CASSQVGQGLEKLFF.

The chain combines TRBV2 with TRBJ1-2; TRBD1 matches at 8 bases. CDR3 length equals 14 residues. Germline CDR1 is SNHLY and CDR2 is FYNNEI. With V trimmed by 7 bases and J by 8 bases, 12 bases remained unmatched. The CDR3 region has the DNA TGTGCCAGCATTTCGCAGGGGGCGATTGAGGGCTACACCTTC. Translating gives CASISQGAIEGYTF.

This clone was observed many times. The chain carries TRBV12-3 or TRBV12-4 and TRBJ2-2; D is unresolved. V was trimmed by 6 bases and J by 5 bases, leaving 10 bases between them. The CDR3 is 13 residues long. DNA of the CDR3: TGTGCCAGCAGCAAGTTAGAAACCGGGGAGCTGTTTTTT. Residues: CASSKLETGELFF.

The chain employs TRBV4-3 and TRBJ2-3; 10 nucleotides match TRBD1. This CDR3 comprises 20 residues. Per the germline V gene, CDR1 is LGHNA and CDR2 is YSLEER. J was trimmed by 4 bases and V by 0 bases; bases with no gene match: 16. The CDR3 DNA reads TGCGCCAGCAGCCAAGATTCCCCGGGACAGGGGTTTGGCGGCGCAGATACGCAGTATTTT. This codes for CASSQDSPGQGFGGADTQYF.

The rearrangement uses TRBV3-1 (or the pseudogene TRBV3-2) and TRBJ1-6; 10 bases align to TRBD1. Per the germline V gene, CDR1 is LGHDT and CDR2 is YNNKEL (reference sequence). The junction had 3 bases not matched to a gene; V was cut back by 4 bases and J by 3 bases. The CDR3 runs 16 residues. The CDR3 DNA follows: TGTGCCAGCAGCCGGAGGACAGGGGGCTATAATTCACCCCTCCACTTT. Its translation is CASSRRTGGYNSPLHF.

The chain combines TRBV5-1 with TRBJ2-7; a possible D gene is TRBD1 (6 bases). CDR3 length equals 12 residues. Germline values: CDR1 SGHRS, CDR2 YFSETQ. V was trimmed by 2 bases and J by 3 bases, leaving 6 bases between them. CDR3 coding DNA: TGCGCCAGCAGCTTCAGGGGCTACGAGCAGTACTTC. This translates into CASSFRGYEQYF.

This chain joins TRBV7-2 and TRBJ2-7; tentative D call: TRBD2 (6 bases). This CDR3 is 15 amino acids long. CDR1 and CDR2 from the germline V gene are SGHTA and FQGNSA. The V and J ends lost 5 bases and 3 bases respectively, with 17 bases between them. CDR3 region: CASSPTWSGLYEQYF. The CDR3 DNA is TGTGCCAGCAGCCCTACCTGGAGCGGGCTCTACGAGCAGTACTTC. Full variable domain (remainder filled in from reference TRBV7-2 and TRBJ2-7): GAGVSQSPSNKVTEKGKDVELRCDPISGHTALYWYRQSLGQGLEFLIYFQGNSAPDKSGLPSDRFSAERTGGSVSTLTIQRTQQEDSAVYLCASSPTWSGLYEQYFGPGTRLTVT.

The chain has TRBV28 and TRBJ1-2; 7 bases map to TRBD1. V lost 5 bases to trimming and J lost 2 bases; unmatched junction nucleotides: 8. Germline V CDR1 and CDR2: MDHEN, SYDVKM. The CDR3 has 15 residues. Here the CDR3 reads CASSPGDRDNYGYTF. CDR3 coding DNA: TGTGCCAGCAGTCCGGGTGACAGGGACAACTATGGCTACACCTTC.

This clone was observed a handful of times. The rearrangement links TRBV4-3 to TRBJ1-1, with no clear D. This CDR3 has 14 amino acids. V lost 0 bases and J lost 1, with 6 bases in between. The V gene's germline CDR1 is LGHNA and CDR2 YSLEER. CDR3 loop: CASSQDAGNTEAFF. In DNA form, the CDR3 reads TGCGCCAGCAGCCAAGATGCAGGGAACACTGAAGCTTTCTTT.

The chain is built from TRBV9 and TRBJ2-1, with D tentatively TRBD1 (5 bases). Germline V lookup: CDR1 SGDLS, CDR2 YYNGEE. This CDR3 contains 17 residues. Deletions cut 2 bases from V and 0 bases from J, with 15 bases between. The CDR3 nucleotides are TGTGCCAGCAGCGTTAATGTACAGGTGAGCTCCTACAATGAGCAGTTCTTC. It is translated as CASSVNVQVSSYNEQFF.